This TCR beta chain was sequenced for a study of CD8+CD57+ T cells in acquired aplastic anemia. Turning to the study itself: Quantities of DNA derived from sorted CD4+ and CD8+ cells averaged approximately 3 ug.

TCR beta VDJ combinations and CDR3 sequences were profiled from genomic DNA. Via MiXCR, TCRdb re-called the reads, giving one row per CDR3 protein. The sample yields 74,000 or so distinct CDR3 sequences, roughly half seen once. This clonotype was recorded many times. Its specificity is unknown. Whole-study results and caveats: Twenty-nine was the count of CD8+ CDR3 sequences that patients shared with controls. Patients versus controls showed no significant CD8+ Simpson's diversity difference.

There are 15 residues in the CDR3. Germline V gives CDR1 SEHNR, CDR2 FQNEAQ (reference sequence). V was cut by 4 bases and J by 1 base, with 13 bases left in between. J is TRBJ1-1 and V is TRBV7-9, with D unclear. The specimen sequenced was sorted CD4+, CD8+, or CD8+CD57+ T cells (not recorded which) from PBMCs. The receptor's source is a human donor in good health, serving as a control. The CDR3: CASSSNRSPNTEAFF. CDR3 bases: TGTGCCAGCAGCTCGAACCGATCTCCGAACACTGAAGCTTTCTTT.